This TCR beta chain derives from a study of spatial heterogeneity in lung cancer. The count of this clonotype is one. In germline, CDR1 is SNHLY, CDR2 FYNNEI. The CDR3 has 12 residues. V gave up 10 bases and J gave up 7 bases; unmatched junction bases: 10. As to time point: sample taken at primary tumor resection. In TCRdb, the 5' RACE reads were re-called with MiXCR into one record per CDR3 protein. The repertoire holds roughly 7,000 distinct CDR3 sequences, with 7% as singletons. The chain links TRBV2 to TRBJ2-7; 7 nucleotides match TRBD2. The receptor comes from a male donor with early-stage non-small cell lung cancer. The material was PBMCs, obtained at surgery. CDR3 sequence reads: CATAMGTTEQYF. CDR3 DNA: TGTGCCACCGCGATGGGGACTACGGAGCAGTACTTC.